Listed below are T cell receptor beta chains from one sample, sequenced in a study of molecular identifiers for immune sequencing clone quantification. MiXCR, applied by TCRdb to the PCR reads, yields one record per CDR3 protein. The sample includes over 300,000 distinct CDR3 sequences, roughly 23% of them seen just once. The sequencing sample was made of naive CD8+ T cells from blood, with Jurkat cell RNA spiked in. The receptor source for this set is a human donor in good health. Some libraries in this study had Jurkat cell RNA spiked in. Both conserved end residues are part of each CDR3. The D gene is left open where the match is weak. Some rows have no size entry. The others give once, few or many, or a class for an expanded clone.

>TRBV27|NA|NA|TRBJ2-2
CASSLFLGSGELFF
TGTGCCAGCAGTTTATTCCTGGGATCCGGGGAGCTGTTTTTT
>TRBV24-1|NA|TRBD2|TRBJ2-3
CATSDLIAGEDTQFF
TGTGCCACCAGTGATTTAATAGCGGGAGAAGATACGCAGTTTTTT
>TRBV25-1|NA|NA|TRBJ1-6
CASSEILRLKNSPLHF
TGTGCCAGCAGTGAAATTCTGAGACTGAAAAATTCACCCCTCCACTTT
>TRBV6-2/TRBV6-3|many|NA|TRBJ1-6
CASRERRGSSYNSPLHF
TGTGCCAGCAGAGAACGCAGGGGATCAAGCTATAATTCACCCCTCCACTTT
>TRBV12-3/TRBV12-4|many|NA|TRBJ2-1
CASSHYKSSYNEQFF
TGTGCCAGCAGTCACTACAAGAGTTCCTACAATGAGCAGTTCTTC
>TRBV24-1|few|TRBD1|TRBJ1-5
CATSDGARGVNQPQHF
TGTGCCACCAGTGATGGCGCCAGGGGGGTCAATCAGCCCCAGCATTTT
>TRBV3-1|few|TRBD1|TRBJ2-1
CASSQGQGDGNEQFF
TGTGCCAGCAGCCAAGGGCAGGGGGATGGGAATGAGCAGTTCTTC
>TRBV28|many|NA|TRBJ1-5
CASSIWGQPQHF
TGTGCCAGCAGTATTTGGGGTCAGCCCCAGCATTTT
>TRBV4-1|NA|TRBD1|TRBJ2-1
CASSQDDRGSYNGQFF
TGCGCCAGCAGCCAAGATGACAGGGGATCCTACAATGGGCAGTTCTTC
>TRBV12-3/TRBV12-4|many|NA|TRBJ2-3
CASSPHTDTQYF
TGTGCCAGCAGTCCCCACACAGATACGCAGTATTTT
>TRBV12-5|many|TRBD2|TRBJ2-3
CASGFLLAGAEDTQYF
TGTGCTAGTGGTTTTCTCCTAGCGGGGGCTGAAGATACGCAGTATTTT